Following are 3 T cell receptor beta chains from one sample sequenced in a study of cytomegalovirus exposure and HLA in healthy donors. The PCR had 60 Vbeta and 13 Jbeta primers. The protocol was immunoSEQ multiplex PCR, while the TCRdb copy is restricted to in-frame clones and leaves out a portion. The repertoire table contains about 100,000 clones. Sequencing was performed on PBMCs. The receptors stem from a girl under 18 in good health and CMV-seropositive.

The CDR3 here is CASSPLTSFDTQYF. The CDR3 DNA reads TGTGCCAGCAGCCCCTTGACTAGCTTCGATACGCAGTATTTT. This chain connects TRBV7-9 to TRBJ2-3; 7 nucleotides match TRBD2. The CDR3 is 14 residues long. The V segment lost 5 bases and the J segment 6 bases; nucleotides outside the gene matches: 8. The germline gives CDR1 SEHNR, CDR2 FQNEAQ (reference sequence). Full variable domain (missing parts from reference TRBV7-9 and TRBJ2-3): DTGVSQNPRHKITKRGQNVTFRCDPISEHNRLYWYRQTLGQGPEFLTYFQNEAQLEKSRLLSDRFSAERPKGSFSTLEIQRTEQGDSAMYLCASSPLTSFDTQYFGPGTRLTVL.

The rearrangement joins TRBV11-3 to TRBJ2-7, with 8 bases matching TRBD1. The CDR3 consists of 14 residues. V was pared by 5 bases and J by 3 bases, with 6 bases of the junction left unmatched. Looked up from germline, CDR1 is SGHNT and CDR2 is YENEEA. CDR3: CASSTRTGYYEQYV. CDR3 nucleotides: TGTGCCAGCAGCACACGGACAGGGTACTACGAGCAGTACGTC.

The genes are TRBV28 and TRBJ1-2; D perhaps matches TRBD1 (5 bases). V was clipped by 5 bases and J by 9 bases, with 16 bases between them. The CDR3 consists of 13 residues. The germline V gene has CDR1 MDHEN and CDR2 SYDVKM. The DNA of the CDR3 is TGTGCCAGCAGTCCCGACAGAACTTGGAGCTACACCTTC. Translation: CASSPDRTWSYTF.